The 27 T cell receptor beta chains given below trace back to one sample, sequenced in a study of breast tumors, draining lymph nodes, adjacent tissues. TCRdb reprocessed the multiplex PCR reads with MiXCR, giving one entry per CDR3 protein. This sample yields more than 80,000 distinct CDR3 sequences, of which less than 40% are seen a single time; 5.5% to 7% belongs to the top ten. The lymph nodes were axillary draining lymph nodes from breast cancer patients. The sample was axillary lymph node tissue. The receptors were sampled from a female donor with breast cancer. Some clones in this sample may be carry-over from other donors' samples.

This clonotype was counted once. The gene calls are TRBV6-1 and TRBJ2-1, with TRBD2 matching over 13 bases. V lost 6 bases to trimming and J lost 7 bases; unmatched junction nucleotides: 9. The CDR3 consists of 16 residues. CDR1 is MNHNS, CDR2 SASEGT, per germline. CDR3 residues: CASSVLAGGPRNEQFF. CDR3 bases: TGTGCCAGCAGCGTACTAGCGGGGGGGCCTAGGAATGAGCAGTTCTTC.

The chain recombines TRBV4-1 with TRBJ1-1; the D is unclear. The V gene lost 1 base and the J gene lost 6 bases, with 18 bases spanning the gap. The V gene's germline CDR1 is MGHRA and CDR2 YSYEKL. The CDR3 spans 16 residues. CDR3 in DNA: TGCGCCAGCAGCCAAGGCGGGCCGGGGAAGTACGCTGAAGCTTTCTTT. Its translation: CASSQGGPGKYAEAFF.

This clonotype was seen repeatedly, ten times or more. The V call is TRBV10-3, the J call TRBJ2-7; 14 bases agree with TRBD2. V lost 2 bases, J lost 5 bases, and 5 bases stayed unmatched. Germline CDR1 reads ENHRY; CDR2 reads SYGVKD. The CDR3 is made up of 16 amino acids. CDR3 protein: CAISEGLAGGTHEQYF. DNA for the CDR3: TGTGCCATCAGTGAGGGACTAGCGGGAGGTACCCACGAGCAGTACTTC.

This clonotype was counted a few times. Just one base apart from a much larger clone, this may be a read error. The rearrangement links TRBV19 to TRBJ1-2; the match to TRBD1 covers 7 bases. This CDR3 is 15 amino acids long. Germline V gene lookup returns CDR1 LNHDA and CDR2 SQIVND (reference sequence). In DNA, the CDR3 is TGTGCCAGTAGTATAGAGACAGGGCGCGACTATGGCTACGCCTTC. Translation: CASSIETGRDYGYAF.

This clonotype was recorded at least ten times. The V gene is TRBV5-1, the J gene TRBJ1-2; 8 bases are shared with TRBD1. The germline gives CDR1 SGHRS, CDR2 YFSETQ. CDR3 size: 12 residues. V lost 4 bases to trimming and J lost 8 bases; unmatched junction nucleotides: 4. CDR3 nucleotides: TGCGCCAGCAGCAGAGGACAGGGCGGCTACACCTTC. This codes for CASSRGQGGYTF.

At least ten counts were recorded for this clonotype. CDR3 amino acids: CASSLATESSYEQYF. CDR3 DNA sequence: TGTGCCAGCAGCTTAGCGACTGAGTCCTCCTACGAGCAGTACTTC. The V and J genes are TRBV7-9 and TRBJ2-7; no clear D. Germline V gene lookup returns CDR1 SEHNR and CDR2 FQNEAQ (reference sequence). This CDR3 is built from 15 residues. V was trimmed by 0 bases and J by 0 bases, leaving 9 bases between them.

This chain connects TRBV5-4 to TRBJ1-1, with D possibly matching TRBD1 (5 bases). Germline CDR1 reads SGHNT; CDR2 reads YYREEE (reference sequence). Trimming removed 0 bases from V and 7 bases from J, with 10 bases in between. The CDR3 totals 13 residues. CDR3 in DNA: TGTGCCAGCAGCTTGGAGGGGTTGGGTGAAGCTTTCTTT. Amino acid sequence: CASSLEGLGEAFF.

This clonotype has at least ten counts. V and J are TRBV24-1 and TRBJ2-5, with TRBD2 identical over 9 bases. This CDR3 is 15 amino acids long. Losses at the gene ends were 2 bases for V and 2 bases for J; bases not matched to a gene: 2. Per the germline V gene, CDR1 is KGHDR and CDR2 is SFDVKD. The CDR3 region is CATSDWRGGQETQYF. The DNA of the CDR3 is TGTGCCACCAGTGATTGGCGGGGGGGACAAGAGACCCAGTACTTC.

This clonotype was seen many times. This chain's CDR3 is CSVASRGNTIYF. The CDR3 coding sequence is TGCAGCGTTGCTTCCAGAGGAAACACCATATATTTT. The genes are TRBV29-1 and TRBJ1-3; D ambiguous. Germline CDR1 reads SQVTM; CDR2 reads ANQGSEA. CDR3 length: 12 amino acids. The V end was cut by 4 bases, the J end by 4 bases, with 8 bases between.

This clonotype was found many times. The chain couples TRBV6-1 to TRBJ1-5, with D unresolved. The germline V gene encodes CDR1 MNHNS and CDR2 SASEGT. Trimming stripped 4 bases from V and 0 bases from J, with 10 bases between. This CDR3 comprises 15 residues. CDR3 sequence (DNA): TGTGCCAGCAGTGGCGGCGATTATAGCAATCAGCCCCAGCATTTT. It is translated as CASSGGDYSNQPQHF.

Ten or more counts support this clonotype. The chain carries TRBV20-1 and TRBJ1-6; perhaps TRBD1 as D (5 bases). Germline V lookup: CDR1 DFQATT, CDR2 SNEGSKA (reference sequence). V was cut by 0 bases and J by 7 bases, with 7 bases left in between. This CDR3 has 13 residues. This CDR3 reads CSARDRQNSPLHF. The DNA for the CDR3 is TGCAGTGCTAGAGATAGACAGAATTCACCCCTCCACTTT.

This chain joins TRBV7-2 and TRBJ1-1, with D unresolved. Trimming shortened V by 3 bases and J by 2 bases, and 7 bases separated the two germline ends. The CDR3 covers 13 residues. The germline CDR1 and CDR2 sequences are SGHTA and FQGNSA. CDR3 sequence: CASSFDPNTEAFF. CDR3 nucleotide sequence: TGTGCCAGCAGCTTTGACCCTAACACTGAAGCTTTCTTT.

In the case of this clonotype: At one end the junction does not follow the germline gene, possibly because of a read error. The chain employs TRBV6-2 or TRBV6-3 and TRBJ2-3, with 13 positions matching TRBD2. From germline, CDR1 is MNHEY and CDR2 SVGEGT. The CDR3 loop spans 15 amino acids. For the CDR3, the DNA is TGTGCCGGCAGGATACTAGCGGGGGGGCCAACAACGCAGTATTTT. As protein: CAGRILAGGPTTQYF.

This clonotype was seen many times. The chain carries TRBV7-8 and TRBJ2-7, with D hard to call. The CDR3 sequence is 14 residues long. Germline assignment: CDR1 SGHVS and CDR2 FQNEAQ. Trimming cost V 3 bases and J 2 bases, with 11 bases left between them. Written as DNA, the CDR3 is TGTGCCAGCAGCTTGCAGCCTACCCCCTACGAGCAGTACTTC. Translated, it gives CASSLQPTPYEQYF.

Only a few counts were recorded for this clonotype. In DNA, the CDR3 is TGTGCCAGCAGCCCTCAGCAGAGGACGGGCACTGAAGCTTTCTTT. This codes for CASSPQQRTGTEAFF. The V call is TRBV9, the J call TRBJ1-1; D remains unclear. This CDR3 spans 15 amino acids. CDR1 is SGDLS, CDR2 YYNGEE, per germline. V was pared by 4 bases and J by 4 bases, with 17 bases between.

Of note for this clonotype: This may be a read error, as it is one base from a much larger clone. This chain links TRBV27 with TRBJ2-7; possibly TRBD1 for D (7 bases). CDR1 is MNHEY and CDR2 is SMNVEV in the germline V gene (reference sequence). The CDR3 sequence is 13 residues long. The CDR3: CTSRAGGNYEQYF. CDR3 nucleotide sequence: TGTACCAGCAGGGCAGGGGGGAATTACGAGCAGTACTTC.

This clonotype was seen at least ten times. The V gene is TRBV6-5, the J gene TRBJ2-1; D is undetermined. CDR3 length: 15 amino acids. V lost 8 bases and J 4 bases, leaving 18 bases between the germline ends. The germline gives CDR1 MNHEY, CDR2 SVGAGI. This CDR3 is CASGPYLMGYNEQFF. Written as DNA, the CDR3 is TGTGCCAGCGGCCCGTACCTCATGGGTTACAATGAGCAGTTCTTC.

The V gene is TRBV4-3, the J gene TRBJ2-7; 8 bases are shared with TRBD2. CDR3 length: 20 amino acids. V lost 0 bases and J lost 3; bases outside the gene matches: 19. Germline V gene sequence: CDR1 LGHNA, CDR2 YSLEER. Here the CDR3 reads CASSQDRGTSSAGDNYEQYF. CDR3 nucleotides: TGCGCCAGCAGCCAAGATAGGGGGACTAGTTCCGCGGGGGATAACTACGAGCAGTACTTC.

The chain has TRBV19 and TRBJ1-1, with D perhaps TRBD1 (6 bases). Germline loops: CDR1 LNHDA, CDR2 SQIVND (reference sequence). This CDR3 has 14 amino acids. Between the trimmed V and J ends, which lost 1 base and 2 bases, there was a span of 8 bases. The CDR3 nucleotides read TGTGCCAGTAGTATAGCAGGGGCAAACACTGAAGCTTTCTTT. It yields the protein CASSIAGANTEAFF.

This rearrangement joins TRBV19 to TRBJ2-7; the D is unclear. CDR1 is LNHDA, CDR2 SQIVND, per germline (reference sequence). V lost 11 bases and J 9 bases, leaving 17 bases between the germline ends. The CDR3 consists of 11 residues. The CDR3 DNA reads TGTGCCGGTATTTCGGATCTGTGGCAGTACTTC. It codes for CAGISDLWQYF.

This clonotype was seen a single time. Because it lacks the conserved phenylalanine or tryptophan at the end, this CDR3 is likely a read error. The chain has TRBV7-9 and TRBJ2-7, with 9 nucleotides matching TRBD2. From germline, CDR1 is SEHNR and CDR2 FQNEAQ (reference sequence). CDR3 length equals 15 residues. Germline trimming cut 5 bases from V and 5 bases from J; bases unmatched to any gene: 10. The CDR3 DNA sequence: TGTGCCAGCAGCCATGTCAGCGGGGGGCTCCACGAGCAGTACCTT. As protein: CASSHVSGGLHEQYL.

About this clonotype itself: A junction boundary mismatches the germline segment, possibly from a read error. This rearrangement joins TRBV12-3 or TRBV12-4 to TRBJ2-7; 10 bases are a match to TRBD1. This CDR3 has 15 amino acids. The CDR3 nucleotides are TGTGCCAGCGGATTGACAGGGGGCTCGTCCTGCGAGCAGTACTTC. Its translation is CASGLTGGSSCEQYF.

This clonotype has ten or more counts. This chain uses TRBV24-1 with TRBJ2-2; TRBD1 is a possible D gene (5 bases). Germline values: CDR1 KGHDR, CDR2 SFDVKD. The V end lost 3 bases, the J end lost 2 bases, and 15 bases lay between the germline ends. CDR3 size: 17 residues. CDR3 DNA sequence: TGTGCCACCAGTGATCTACTGACAGATTTTAACACCGGGGAGCTGTTTTTT. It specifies CATSDLLTDFNTGELFF.

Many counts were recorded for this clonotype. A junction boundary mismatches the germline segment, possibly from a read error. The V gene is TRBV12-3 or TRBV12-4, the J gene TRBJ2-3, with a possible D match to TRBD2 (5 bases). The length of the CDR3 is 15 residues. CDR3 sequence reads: CVSSLLLASTDTQYF. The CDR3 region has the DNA TGTGTCAGCAGTTTATTGCTAGCTAGCACAGATACGCAGTATTTT.

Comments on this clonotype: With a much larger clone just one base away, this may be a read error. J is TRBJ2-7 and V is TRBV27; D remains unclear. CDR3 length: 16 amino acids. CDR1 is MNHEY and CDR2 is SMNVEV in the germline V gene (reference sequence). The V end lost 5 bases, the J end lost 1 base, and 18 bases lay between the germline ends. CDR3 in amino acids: CASSLSASRPSYEQYF. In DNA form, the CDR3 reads TGTGCCAGCAGTCTCTCCGCGAGCCGCCCGTCCTACGAGCAGTACTTC.

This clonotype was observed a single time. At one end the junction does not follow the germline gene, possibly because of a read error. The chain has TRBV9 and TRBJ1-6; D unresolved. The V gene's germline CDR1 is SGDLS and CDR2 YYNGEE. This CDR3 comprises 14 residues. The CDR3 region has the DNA TGTCCCAGCAGCGTCGAATCCTATAATTCGCCCCTCCACTTT. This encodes CPSSVESYNSPLHF.

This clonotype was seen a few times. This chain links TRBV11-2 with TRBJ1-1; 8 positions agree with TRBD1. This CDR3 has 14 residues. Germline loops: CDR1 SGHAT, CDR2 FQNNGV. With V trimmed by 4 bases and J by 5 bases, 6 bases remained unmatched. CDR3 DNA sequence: TGTGCCAGCAGCTACCAGGGGGCGGGAACTGAAGCTTTCTTT. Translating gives CASSYQGAGTEAFF.